The 21 T cell receptor beta chains below come from one sample, sequenced in a study of CD8+ T cells in alopecia areata. Treatment meaning: oral pan-JAK inhibitor, 5-10 mg twice daily. After isolation, RNA underwent reverse transcription to generate cDNA as the sequencing template. The table came from immunoSEQ multiplex PCR; TCRdb's copy has only in-frame clones and leaves some out. The data show over 250,000 clones, 60% seen once. The source material was CD4+ T cells sorted from blood, sampled around week 54, from a patient treated with tofacitinib. The receptors stem from a human donor with alopecia areata.

This clone appeared once. The gene calls are TRBV6-1 and TRBJ1-1; 7 nucleotides match TRBD1. Germline CDR1 and CDR2: MNHNS and SASEGT. V gave up 3 bases and J gave up 5 bases; unmatched junction bases: 6. The CDR3 totals 14 residues. The CDR3 region is CASSDRQGQTEAFF. The CDR3 DNA is TGTGCCAGCAGTGATCGACAGGGACAGACTGAAGCTTTCTTT.

The genes are TRBV11-2 and TRBJ2-1, with 7 bases matching TRBD2. CDR3 length: 15 amino acids. V lost 4 bases to trimming and J lost 3 bases; unmatched junction nucleotides: 6. Per the germline V gene, CDR1 is SGHAT and CDR2 is FQNNGV. CDR3 in DNA: TGTGCCAGCAGCTGGGGAGGGATCTTCTACAATGAGCAGTTCTTC. Translating gives CASSWGGIFYNEQFF.

The chain couples TRBV30 to TRBJ1-3; weak D call: TRBD1 (5 bases). CDR1 and CDR2 from the germline V gene are GTSNPN and SVGIG (reference sequence). The CDR3 runs to 14 residues. Trimming removed 1 base from V and 2 bases from J, with 9 bases in between. The CDR3 protein is CAWSGWGPGNTIYF. Here the CDR3 DNA reads TGTGCCTGGAGTGGCTGGGGACCTGGAAACACCATATATTTT.

This chain uses TRBV5-1 with TRBJ2-5; possibly TRBD2 for D (5 bases). Per the germline V gene, CDR1 is SGHRS and CDR2 is YFSETQ. This CDR3 region has 15 residues. V lost 0 bases to trimming and J lost 5 bases, with 14 bases between them. The CDR3 loop reads CASSLEGYSGETQYF. CDR3 nucleotides: TGCGCCAGCAGCTTGGAGGGCTACTCGGGGGAGACCCAGTACTTC.

The chain carries TRBV30 and TRBJ1-5; 7 nucleotides align to TRBD1. V lost 3 bases and J lost 0; bases outside the gene matches: 5. In germline, CDR1 is GTSNPN, CDR2 SVGIG (reference sequence). The CDR3 has 15 amino acids. The CDR3 sequence: CAWSTGAYSNQPQHF. CDR3 bases: TGTGCCTGGAGCACAGGGGCCTATAGCAATCAGCCCCAGCATTTT. The entire variable domain, with the rest obtained from reference TRBV30 and TRBJ1-5, is as follows: SQTIHQWPATLVQPVGSPLSLECTVEGTSNPNLYWYRQAAGRGLQLLFYSVGIGQISSEVPQNLSASRPQDRQFILSSKKLLLSDSGFYLCAWSTGAYSNQPQHFGDGTRLSIL.

The CDR3 DNA reads TGTGCCTGGAGTGTTTCGAGGGGGTTATGGGCAGATACGCAGTATTTT. Translating gives CAWSVSRGLWADTQYF. The J gene is TRBJ2-3, the V gene TRBV30, with TRBD1 as a possible D gene (6 bases). The germline gives CDR1 GTSNPN, CDR2 SVGIG (reference sequence). The CDR3 has 16 amino acids. Trimming stripped 0 bases from V and 4 bases from J, with 17 bases between.

This rearrangement joins TRBV30 to TRBJ1-1, with 7 positions matching TRBD1. This CDR3 is 12 amino acids long. Germline CDR1 GTSNPN, CDR2 SVGIG (reference sequence). V dropped 5 bases and J dropped 4; count of bases not matched to a gene: 4. CDR3 region: CAWDRVGTEAFF. Written as DNA, the CDR3 is TGTGCCTGGGACAGGGTCGGCACTGAAGCTTTCTTT.

The chain joins TRBV9 to TRBJ2-7; maybe TRBD2 (7 bases). CDR3 length: 14 residues. V was trimmed by 0 bases and J by 1 base, leaving 8 bases between them. CDR1 and CDR2 from the germline V gene are SGDLS and YYNGEE. CDR3 loop: CASSVEGGSYEQYF. The CDR3 DNA reads as TGTGCCAGCAGCGTAGAGGGGGGGTCCTACGAGCAGTACTTC. Full variable domain (remainder filled in from reference TRBV9 and TRBJ2-7): DSGVTQTPKHLITATGQRVTLRCSPRSGDLSVYWYQQSLDQGLQFLIQYYNGEERAKGNILERFSAQQFPDLHSELNLSSLELGDSALYFCASSVEGGSYEQYFGPGTRLTVT.

This clone was picked up one time. The chain recombines TRBV29-1 with TRBJ1-5, with D possibly matching TRBD1 (6 bases). With 4 bases removed from V and 1 base from J, the gap between germline ends came to 11 bases. The CDR3 spans 14 residues. The germline V gene has CDR1 SQVTM and CDR2 ANQGSEA. The CDR3 is CSVGGTRSNQPQHF. CDR3 sequence (DNA): TGCAGCGTTGGCGGGACAAGGAGCAATCAGCCCCAGCATTTT.

The chain has TRBV30 and TRBJ2-7, with D possibly being TRBD1 (6 bases). The CDR3 runs 15 residues. Looked up from germline, CDR1 is GTSNPN and CDR2 is SVGIG (reference sequence). V dropped 2 bases and J dropped 7 bases, with 21 bases sitting between them. The CDR3 nucleotides read TGTGCCTGGAGTCGCGGACAGCTTCGAGTAGTGGAGCAGTACTTC. Residues: CAWSRGQLRVVEQYF. The full variable domain, completed using reference TRBV30 and TRBJ2-7, is SQTIHQWPATLVQPVGSPLSLECTVEGTSNPNLYWYRQAAGRGLQLLFYSVGIGQISSEVPQNLSASRPQDRQFILSSKKLLLSDSGFYLCAWSRGQLRVVEQYFGPGTRLTVT.

The rearrangement links TRBV28 to TRBJ1-2, with 7 bases fitting TRBD1. CDR3 length: 14 amino acids. V shed 3 bases, J shed 5 bases, and the junction held 6 bases outside the gene matches. Germline V gene sequence: CDR1 MDHEN, CDR2 SYDVKM. For the CDR3, the DNA is TGTGCCAGCAGTTTGGGGACAGCGGGTTATGGCTACACCTTC. Amino acids: CASSLGTAGYGYTF.

This clone was found a few times. This same CDR3 is encoded by further DNA sequences in the sample. The chain has TRBV5-6 and TRBJ2-7; D not certain. From germline, CDR1 is SGHDT and CDR2 YYEEEE. V shed 0 bases and J shed 2 bases, with 3 bases lying between them. CDR3 length equals 12 residues. The CDR3 loop is CASSLGAYEQYF. In DNA, the CDR3 is TGTGCCAGCAGCTTGGGGGCCTACGAGCAGTACTTC. Looking up the rest from reference TRBV5-6 and TRBJ2-7 gives the full variable domain: DAGVTQSPTHLIKTRGQQVTLRCSPKSGHDTVSWYQQALGQGPQFIFQYYEEEERQRGNFPDRFSGHQFPNYSSELNVNALLLGDSALYLCASSLGAYEQYFGPGTRLTVT.

The chain employs TRBV30 and TRBJ1-2; tentatively, D is TRBD1 (5 bases). The CDR3 spans 12 residues. Germline-derived CDR1 and CDR2 are GTSNPN and SVGIG (reference sequence). Trimming took 3 bases from V and 7 from J, leaving 12 bases between them. The CDR3 loop reads CAWSLGGSGYTF. The CDR3 DNA sequence: TGTGCCTGGAGCCTGGGGGGGTCTGGCTACACCTTC.

This clone was observed a handful of times. The CDR3 here is CASNRDSANNEQFF. CDR3 DNA sequence: TGTGCCAGCAACCGGGACAGCGCGAACAATGAGCAGTTCTTC. The chain joins TRBV7-9 to TRBJ2-1; 7 positions match TRBD1. The CDR3 is made up of 14 amino acids. Unmatched junction bases numbered 8, after V lost 7 bases and J lost 5 bases. In germline, CDR1 is SEHNR, CDR2 FQNEAQ (reference sequence).

The chain links TRBV6-5 to TRBJ2-1, with TRBD2 identical over 8 bases. From germline, CDR1 is MNHEY and CDR2 SVGAGI. V gave up 2 bases and J gave up 5 bases; unmatched junction bases: 5. This CDR3 comprises 15 residues. CDR3 DNA: TGTGCCAGCAGTTACGCCGGCGGGGGGCACAATGAGCAGTTCTTC. Translated, it gives CASSYAGGGHNEQFF.

The chain carries TRBV4-1 and TRBJ2-5, with unresolved D. This CDR3 is built from 13 residues. Germline V gene sequence: CDR1 MGHRA, CDR2 YSYEKL. The V end lost 4 bases, the J end lost 2 bases, and 8 bases lay between the germline ends. The CDR3 reads CASSLHAQETQYF. The CDR3 DNA sequence: TGCGCCAGCAGCCTTCACGCACAAGAGACCCAGTACTTC.

The rearrangement joins TRBV7-3 to TRBJ2-5; 7 bases align to TRBD1. The J segment lost 0 bases and the V segment lost 4 bases, leaving 5 bases of the junction unmatched. This CDR3 region has 15 residues. Germline-derived CDR1 and CDR2 are SGHTA and FQGTGA. CDR3 sequence: CASSSTGSNQETQYF. The CDR3 DNA reads as TGTGCCAGCAGCTCGACAGGGTCTAACCAAGAGACCCAGTACTTC.

This chain connects TRBV7-2 to TRBJ2-1; no definite D call. The CDR3 length is 14 residues. V was shortened by 4 bases and J by 5 bases, with 12 bases between the two germline ends. The germline CDR1 and CDR2 sequences are SGHTA and FQGNSA. The DNA for the CDR3 is TGTGCCAGCAGCTCCTCAGGATTTGACAATGAGCAGTTCTTC. It codes for CASSSSGFDNEQFF.

This clone was seen a few times. The gene calls are TRBV7-2 and TRBJ1-2; tentative D call: TRBD1 (5 bases). The CDR3 totals 13 residues. V was pared by 5 bases and J by 8 bases, with 15 bases between. Germline CDR1 SGHTA, CDR2 FQGNSA. CDR3 in amino acids: CASSREGRRGYTF. The CDR3 DNA follows: TGTGCCAGCAGCCGCGAGGGGAGGAGGGGCTACACCTTC.

In DNA form, the CDR3 reads TGCAGCGTTGGAATCTTCTTCGGGGGGGCCGAAAACATTCAGTACTTC. Encoded protein: CSVGIFFGGAENIQYF. V gene TRBV29-1 combines with J gene TRBJ2-4, with 8 bases that match TRBD2. Germline CDR1 is SQVTM and CDR2 is ANQGSEA. Trimming took 4 bases from V and 5 from J; bases not matched to a gene: 13. This CDR3 spans 16 amino acids. The variable domain in full, with the rest retrieved from reference TRBV29-1 and TRBJ2-4, is SAVISQKPSRDICQRGTSLTIQCQVDSQVTMMFWYRQQPGQSLTLIATANQGSEATYESGFVIDKFPISRPNLTFSTLTVSNMSPEDSSIYLCSVGIFFGGAENIQYFGAGTRLSVL.

The gene calls are TRBV29-1 and TRBJ2-7; 9 nucleotides match TRBD2. The germline CDR1 and CDR2 sequences are SQVTM and ANQGSEA. This CDR3 is 14 amino acids long. Losses at the gene ends were 7 bases for V and 0 bases for J; bases not matched to a gene: 7. The DNA for the CDR3 is TGCAGCGCCCGGACTAGCGATTTCTCCTACGAGCAGTACTTC. Residues: CSARTSDFSYEQYF.